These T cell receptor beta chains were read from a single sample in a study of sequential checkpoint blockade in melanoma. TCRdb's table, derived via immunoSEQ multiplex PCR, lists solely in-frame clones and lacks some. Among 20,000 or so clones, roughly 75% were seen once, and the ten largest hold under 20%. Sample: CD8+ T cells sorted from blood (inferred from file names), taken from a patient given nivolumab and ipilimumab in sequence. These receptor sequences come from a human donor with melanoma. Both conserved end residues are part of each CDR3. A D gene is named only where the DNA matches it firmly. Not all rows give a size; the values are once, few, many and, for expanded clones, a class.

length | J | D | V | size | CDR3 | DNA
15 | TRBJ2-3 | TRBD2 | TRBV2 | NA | CASTGLAGRTDTQYF | TGTGCCAGCACTGGACTAGCGGGGCGCACAGATACGCAGTATTTT
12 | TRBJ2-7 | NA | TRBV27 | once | CASSYPPQEQYF | TGTGCCAGCAGTTACCCCCCTCAGGAGCAGTACTTC
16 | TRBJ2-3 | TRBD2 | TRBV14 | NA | CASSPEWGGYTDTQYF | TGTGCCAGCAGCCCCGAGTGGGGGGGGTACACAGATACGCAGTATTTT
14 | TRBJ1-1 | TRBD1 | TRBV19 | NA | CASTRTGMNTEAFF | TGTGCCAGTACCAGGACAGGTATGAACACTGAAGCTTTCTTT
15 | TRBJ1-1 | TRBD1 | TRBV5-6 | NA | CASSLDTGVNTEAFF | TGTGCCAGCAGCTTAGATACAGGGGTGAACACTGAAGCTTTCTTT
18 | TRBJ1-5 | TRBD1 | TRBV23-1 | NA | CASRQDRDRGGGNQPQHF | TGCGCCAGCAGACAAGACCGGGACAGGGGTGGTGGCAATCAGCCCCAGCATTTT
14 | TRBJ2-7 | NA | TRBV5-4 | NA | CASIPAQGSYEQYF | TGTGCCAGCATTCCCGCCCAGGGGTCCTACGAGCAGTACTTC
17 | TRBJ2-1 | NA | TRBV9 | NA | CASSVEGGAANDNEQFF | TGTGCCAGCAGCGTAGAGGGGGGGGCCGCTAACGACAATGAGCAGTTCTTC
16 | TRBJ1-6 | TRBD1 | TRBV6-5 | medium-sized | CASSYRRDRADSPLHF | TGTGCCAGCAGTTACCGGAGGGACAGGGCCGATTCACCCCTCCACTTT
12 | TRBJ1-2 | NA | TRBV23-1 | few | CAIPPHGGGYTF | TGCGCCATCCCGCCGCACGGGGGAGGCTACACCTTC
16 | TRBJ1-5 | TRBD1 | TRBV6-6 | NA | CASSSDTGGPNQPQHF | TGTGCCAGCAGTTCCGACACAGGGGGCCCGAATCAGCCCCAGCATTTT